The 25 T cell receptor beta chains given below trace back to one sample, sequenced in a study of cytomegalovirus exposure and HLA in healthy donors. The PCR had 60 Vbeta and 13 Jbeta primers. Profiling relied on immunoSEQ multiplex PCR, and the TCRdb table lists in-frame clones only, not all of them. The data contain about 120,000 clones, 55% to 65% of them singletons. The sample comprised PBMCs. The receptors here all came from a woman in her thirties in good health and CMV-seronegative.

This sequence joins TRBV5-8 and TRBJ1-1; D unresolved. V was clipped by 3 bases and J by 1 base, with 10 bases between them. CDR1 SGHTS and CDR2 YDEGEE come from the germline V gene. CDR3 length: 14 residues. The CDR3 DNA reads TGTGCCAGCAGCTCCCTGGGAGGGAACACTGAAGCTTTCTTT. Translated: CASSSLGGNTEAFF.

The chain couples TRBV6-5 to TRBJ1-5; the D is unclear. This CDR3 is 13 amino acids long. Germline V CDR1 and CDR2: MNHEY, SVGAGI. The V and J ends lost 5 bases and 4 bases respectively, with 9 bases between them. The CDR3, as DNA: TGTGCCAGCAGTCACAGACCTAATCAGCCCCAGCATTTT. It is translated as CASSHRPNQPQHF.

The V gene is TRBV9, the J gene TRBJ2-1, with TRBD2 matching 10 bases. The CDR3 is 16 amino acids. V lost 4 bases and J lost 4; bases outside the gene matches: 8. The germline CDR1 and CDR2 sequences are SGDLS and YYNGEE. The CDR3, as DNA: TGTGCCAGCAGCCGGCTCGTAGCGGGAGGTTACAATGAGCAGTTCTTC. Protein: CASSRLVAGGYNEQFF.

The chain joins TRBV6-1 to TRBJ2-3; the match to TRBD1 covers 10 bases. Germline V lookup: CDR1 MNHNS, CDR2 SASEGT. The CDR3 extends over 15 amino acids. J gave up 0 bases and V 6 bases, and 3 bases lay outside the gene matches. In nucleotides, the CDR3 is TGTGCCAGCAGAGACAGGGGGCTAAGCACAGATACGCAGTATTTT. Amino acids: CASRDRGLSTDTQYF.

V gene TRBV16 combines with J gene TRBJ2-1; 7 bases are shared with TRBD2. The length of the CDR3 is 18 residues. Germline assignment: CDR1 KGHSY and CDR2 FQNENV. The V and J ends lost 1 base and 4 bases, in that order; junction bases with no gene match: 13. This chain's CDR3 is CASSQLSGAGTIYNEQFF. In DNA form, the CDR3 reads TGTGCCAGCAGCCAATTAAGCGGAGCGGGGACGATTTACAATGAGCAGTTCTTC.

This clone has more than one count but fewer than ten. The chain has TRBV9 and TRBJ1-2; weak D call: TRBD1 (6 bases). V was clipped by 5 bases and J by 4 bases, with 12 bases between them. The CDR3 loop spans 13 amino acids. Germline V gene sequence: CDR1 SGDLS, CDR2 YYNGEE. The CDR3: CASSLPDSYGYTF. The DNA for the CDR3 is TGTGCCAGCAGTCTCCCGGACAGCTATGGCTACACCTTC.

This rearrangement joins TRBV5-1 to TRBJ2-2, with D possibly matching TRBD2 (5 bases). The CDR3 extends over 14 amino acids. Deletions cut 6 bases from V and 2 bases from J, with 11 bases between. CDR1 is SGHRS and CDR2 is YFSETQ in the germline V gene. CDR3 in DNA: TGCGCCAGCACCGTGGCGGGTAACACCGGGGAGCTGTTTTTT. This sequence encodes CASTVAGNTGELFF.

The chain is built from TRBV7-2 and TRBJ1-5, with a weak D call TRBD1 (6 bases). The CDR3 runs to 13 residues. Per germline, CDR1 SGHTA and CDR2 FQGNSA. The ends were cut back, 3 bases at V and 5 bases at J, with 8 bases in the middle. CDR3 region: CASSLQGYQPQHF. CDR3 nucleotide sequence: TGTGCCAGCAGCTTGCAGGGGTATCAGCCCCAGCATTTT.

This clone was detected a few times. The V gene is TRBV9, the J gene TRBJ1-1; D is perhaps TRBD1 (5 bases). Germline V gene data show CDR1 as SGDLS and CDR2 as YYNGEE. This CDR3 has 14 residues. V was cut by 2 bases and J by 0 bases, with 8 bases left in between. CDR3 sequence reads: CASSVAGLNTEAFF. The DNA of the CDR3 is TGTGCCAGCAGCGTGGCAGGGCTGAACACTGAAGCTTTCTTT. Based on the CDR3 plus reference TRBV9 and TRBJ1-1, the full variable domain is DSGVTQTPKHLITATGQRVTLRCSPRSGDLSVYWYQQSLDQGLQFLIQYYNGEERAKGNILERFSAQQFPDLHSELNLSSLELGDSALYFCASSVAGLNTEAFFGQGTRLTVV.

The rearrangement links TRBV11-2 to TRBJ2-7; 9 positions match TRBD1. The CDR3 has 16 amino acids. V lost 1 base and J lost 3; bases outside the gene matches: 7. Looked up from germline, CDR1 is SGHAT and CDR2 is FQNNGV. The CDR3 coding sequence is TGTGCCAGCAGCTTAGCCCAGGGACAGGGACTCTACGAGCAGTACTTC. Amino acid sequence: CASSLAQGQGLYEQYF.

V gene TRBV6-5 combines with J gene TRBJ2-7, with a weak D call TRBD2 (5 bases). The V gene lost 0 bases and the J gene lost 2 bases, with 11 bases spanning the gap. The CDR3 contains 15 residues. Germline loops: CDR1 MNHEY, CDR2 SVGAGI. This chain's CDR3 is CASSYSTSITYEQYF. CDR3 sequence (DNA): TGTGCCAGCAGTTACTCCACTAGTATAACCTACGAGCAGTACTTC.

This clone has just one count. The J gene is TRBJ1-1, the V gene TRBV28; D possibly corresponds to TRBD1 (6 bases). Germline V lookup: CDR1 MDHEN, CDR2 SYDVKM. V lost 3 bases and J lost 2, with 10 bases in between. This CDR3 comprises 14 residues. The CDR3 here is CASSFQGPNTEAFF. In DNA form, the CDR3 reads TGTGCCAGCAGTTTCCAGGGGCCCAACACTGAAGCTTTCTTT. Full variable domain (missing parts from reference TRBV28 and TRBJ1-1): DVKVTQSSRYLVKRTGEKVFLECVQDMDHENMFWYRQDPGLGLRLIYFSYDVKMKEKGDIPEGYSVSREKKERFSLILESASTNQTSMYLCASSFQGPNTEAFFGQGTRLTVV.

The chain recombines TRBV5-1 with TRBJ1-1; unclear D gene. This CDR3 contains 15 residues. The germline V and J ends were trimmed by 0 bases and 7 bases, with 16 bases remaining between them. CDR1 SGHRS and CDR2 YFSETQ come from the germline V gene. The CDR3 is CASSLAVVRRDEAFF. For the CDR3, the DNA is TGCGCCAGCAGCTTGGCCGTTGTACGGAGGGATGAAGCTTTCTTT.

This clone was recorded a few times. The chain carries TRBV20-1 and TRBJ2-1; D is unclear. CDR3 length: 11 residues. From germline, CDR1 is DFQATT and CDR2 SNEGSKA (reference sequence). The V end was cut by 3 bases, the J end by 6 bases, with 6 bases between. In DNA, the CDR3 is TGCAGTGCTAGTCGTAGCAATGAGCAGTTCTTC. As protein: CSASRSNEQFF.

The DNA for the CDR3 is TGTGCCTGGACAGGGGGCGGCGAGCAGTACTTC. It translates to CAWTGGGEQYF. The gene calls are TRBV30 and TRBJ2-5; 8 bases match TRBD1. The end of the DNA fits TRBJ2-7 better, so the J call may be wrong. CDR3 size: 11 residues. Germline assignment: CDR1 GTSNPN and CDR2 SVGIG (reference sequence).

This clone turned up a few times. The CDR3 is CASSLAVRGGEKLFF. In DNA form, the CDR3 reads TGTGCCAGCAGCTTGGCCGTTAGGGGAGGTGAAAAACTGTTTTTT. The gene calls are TRBV5-6 and TRBJ1-4, with a possible D match to TRBD1 (5 bases). CDR1 is SGHDT, CDR2 YYEEEE, per germline. V lost 0 bases and J lost 7, with 13 bases in between. The length of the CDR3 is 15 residues.

This clone was observed a few times. The chain carries TRBV7-8 and TRBJ1-1; the D gene is possibly TRBD1 (6 bases). Germline V gene data show CDR1 as SGHVS and CDR2 as FQNEAQ. The V end lost 3 bases, the J end lost 6 bases, and 8 bases lay between the germline ends. The CDR3 is made up of 12 amino acids. The CDR3 bases are TGTGCCAGCAGCTTGGCAGGGGCTGAAGCTTTCTTT. Its protein is CASSLAGAEAFF.

This clone showed up just once. The gene calls are TRBV23-1 and TRBJ2-7, with TRBD1 identical over 9 bases. TRBV23-1 carries the ORF label, with uncertain function. This CDR3 comprises 16 residues. Trimming cost V 6 bases and J 3 bases; bases outside gene matches: 12. The CDR3 spells CASRTYRGRPVYEQYF. The CDR3 DNA sequence: TGCGCCAGCAGAACCTACAGGGGGCGACCAGTCTACGAGCAGTACTTC.

In this sample, this clone turned up once. The chain joins TRBV5-1 to TRBJ2-3; possible D gene TRBD2, 6 bases. The CDR3 sequence is 17 residues long. V dropped 0 bases and J dropped 0 bases, with 14 bases sitting between them. Germline V lookup: CDR1 SGHRS, CDR2 YFSETQ. The CDR3 DNA sequence: TGCGCCAGCAGCTTGGGCGCGGGACCTTCTAGCACAGATACGCAGTATTTT. Translated: CASSLGAGPSSTDTQYF.

J is TRBJ1-2 and V is TRBV28; weak D call: TRBD1 (6 bases). Germline CDR1 is MDHEN and CDR2 is SYDVKM. The V end was cut by 9 bases, the J end by 3 bases, with 14 bases between. The CDR3 length is 13 residues. In DNA, the CDR3 is TGTGCCAGTAACCCGGGACAAGACTATGGCTACACCTTC. Its translation: CASNPGQDYGYTF.

The V gene is TRBV30, the J gene TRBJ2-7; D call uncertain. The CDR3 spans 12 residues. Germline CDR1 GTSNPN, CDR2 SVGIG (reference sequence). Trimming shortened V by 4 bases and J by 0 bases, and 7 bases separated the two germline ends. The CDR3, as DNA: TGTGCCTGGACGCCCAGCTCCTACGAGCAGTACTTC. It encodes CAWTPSSYEQYF.

CDR3 residues: CASSPQGLASYEQYF. In nucleotides, the CDR3 is TGCGCCAGCAGCCCTCAGGGACTAGCCTCGTACGAGCAGTACTTC. This chain connects TRBV5-1 to TRBJ2-7; TRBD2 matches at 9 bases. The length of the CDR3 is 15 residues. The germline CDR1 and CDR2 sequences are SGHRS and YFSETQ. With 4 bases clipped from V and 4 bases from J, the junction kept 9 bases outside the gene matches.

This chain links TRBV4-3 with TRBJ1-1; D uncertain. The germline CDR1 and CDR2 sequences are LGHNA and YSLEER. The CDR3 spans 13 residues. With 4 bases removed from V and 0 bases from J, the gap between germline ends came to 6 bases. The CDR3 sequence is CASSPNLNTEAFF. The CDR3 DNA reads as TGCGCCAGCAGCCCCAATCTGAACACTGAAGCTTTCTTT.

The chain recombines TRBV7-9 with TRBJ2-1, with D perhaps TRBD1 (5 bases). V lost 2 bases and J 4 bases, leaving 12 bases between the germline ends. The germline gives CDR1 SEHNR, CDR2 FQNEAQ (reference sequence). The CDR3 is 15 amino acids. This CDR3 reads CASSLSRTKYNEQFF. In DNA, the CDR3 is TGTGCCAGCAGCTTAAGCCGGACAAAGTACAATGAGCAGTTCTTC.

This clone was seen once. The genes are TRBV6-5 and TRBJ2-3; 9 nucleotides line up with TRBD2. The V and J ends lost 2 bases and 5 bases, in that order; junction bases with no gene match: 5. Per the germline V gene, CDR1 is MNHEY and CDR2 is SVGAGI. This CDR3 is 15 amino acids long. The CDR3 coding sequence is TGTGCCAGCAGTTACACCCGGACTAGCGTAGATACGCAGTATTTT. Translating gives CASSYTRTSVDTQYF.